Following are 24 T cell receptor beta chains from one sample sequenced in a study of blood T cell repertoires in COVID-19. Repertoires were generated with immunoSEQ multiplex PCR, while TCRdb's copy carries only in-frame clones and drops some. The sample contains fewer than 200,000 clones, 88% of which appear only once. The specimen sequenced was PBMCs or T cells enriched from blood (not recorded which). The receptors come from a woman aged 18-35 years who had recovered from COVID-19.

CDR3 DNA: TGTGCCAGCAGTTACTCTGGCGGGGGGGCCGGGGATACGCAGTATTTT. It is translated as CASSYSGGGAGDTQYF. The chain has TRBV6-2 or TRBV6-3 and TRBJ2-3; 9 nucleotides agree with TRBD2. V lost 0 bases and J lost 6; bases outside the gene matches: 7. The CDR3 is 16 amino acids. Germline lookup yields CDR1 MNHEY and CDR2 SVGEGT.

V gene TRBV19 combines with J gene TRBJ2-1; D unclear. V lost 4 bases and J lost 3, with 4 bases in between. Germline assignment: CDR1 LNHDA and CDR2 SQIVND (reference sequence). The CDR3 spans 12 residues. This CDR3 reads CASSTVYNEQFF. For the CDR3, the DNA is TGTGCCAGTAGTACCGTCTACAATGAGCAGTTCTTC.

In its sample, this clone was seen once. The chain employs TRBV6-1 and TRBJ1-5; D gene unclear. CDR3 size: 13 residues. From germline, CDR1 is MNHNS and CDR2 SASEGT. Trimming took off 1 base at V and 7 bases at J, with 8 bases between the two ends. CDR3 sequence: CASSEERGQPQHF. The CDR3, as DNA: TGTGCCAGCAGTGAAGAGAGAGGGCAGCCCCAGCATTTT.

The chain is built from TRBV19 and TRBJ2-7; the match to TRBD1 covers 8 bases. The CDR3 runs 14 residues. Germline loops: CDR1 LNHDA, CDR2 SQIVND (reference sequence). Unmatched junction bases numbered 5, after V lost 4 bases and J lost 3 bases. The CDR3 here is CASSRQGIDYEQYF. The CDR3 DNA is TGTGCCAGTAGTAGACAGGGGATAGACTACGAGCAGTACTTC.

This clone was counted once. This chain connects TRBV5-1 to TRBJ2-7, with TRBD1 as a possible D gene (6 bases). The CDR3 loop spans 14 amino acids. CDR1 SGHRS and CDR2 YFSETQ come from the germline V gene. V lost 4 bases and J 4 bases, leaving 15 bases between the germline ends. CDR3 protein: CASSIGQSSYEQYF. CDR3 bases: TGCGCCAGCAGCATAGGACAGAGTTCGTACGAGCAGTACTTC.

V and J are TRBV4-1 and TRBJ1-1; unclear D gene. The V and J ends lost 3 bases and 1 base respectively, with 3 bases between them. Germline V gives CDR1 MGHRA, CDR2 YSYEKL. The CDR3 has 12 amino acids. The CDR3 bases are TGCGCCAGCAGCCATAGGAACACTGAAGCTTTCTTT. Translated, it gives CASSHRNTEAFF.

The chain joins TRBV10-2 to TRBJ1-6, with TRBD1 as a possible D gene (5 bases). This CDR3 has 12 residues. Germline CDR1 WSHSY, CDR2 SAAADI. Trimming left V 6 bases short and J 13 bases short, with 13 bases between. CDR3 region: CASSSPGVPLHF. For the CDR3, the DNA is TGCGCCAGCAGCTCCCCGGGGGTGCCCCTCCACTTT.

This clone was seen a single time. The CDR3 DNA reads as TGTGCCAGCAGTTTATTACTGGGGAGCTCCTACGAGCAGTACTTC. Encoded protein: CASSLLLGSSYEQYF. The chain uses TRBV28 and TRBJ2-7, with a possible D match to TRBD2 (5 bases). This CDR3 region has 15 residues. The germline V and J ends were trimmed by 1 base and 0 bases, with 10 bases remaining between them. Germline loops: CDR1 MDHEN, CDR2 SYDVKM.

The table lists this clone with a few counts. The chain uses TRBV19 and TRBJ2-3; D uncertain. Germline values: CDR1 LNHDA, CDR2 SQIVND (reference sequence). V was cut by 6 bases and J by 4 bases, with 14 bases left in between. The length of the CDR3 is 14 residues. CDR3 loop: CASRVEHRADTQYF. The CDR3 DNA reads as TGTGCCAGTAGAGTTGAACACCGGGCAGATACGCAGTATTTT. Variable domain in full (rest from reference TRBV19 and TRBJ2-3): DGGITQSPKYLFRKEGQNVTLSCEQNLNHDAMYWYRQDPGQGLRLIYYSQIVNDFQKGDIAEGYSVSREKKESFPLTVTSAQKNPTAFYLCASRVEHRADTQYFGPGTRLTVL.

This clone was recorded only once. The CDR3 DNA follows: TGTGCCAGCAGCTCCCGCCCTAGCGGGGGCTACAATGAGCAGTTCTTC. Protein sequence: CASSSRPSGGYNEQFF. This sequence joins TRBV7-2 and TRBJ2-1, with 10 bases lining up with TRBD2. J gave up 3 bases and V 4 bases, and 6 bases lay outside the gene matches. The CDR3 has 16 amino acids. From germline, CDR1 is SGHTA and CDR2 FQGNSA.

This chain joins TRBV19 and TRBJ1-2; 7 bases fit TRBD1. This CDR3 spans 13 amino acids. The trim removed 6 bases at V and 4 bases at J, leaving 5 bases unmatched. Germline CDR1 and CDR2: LNHDA and SQIVND (reference sequence). The CDR3 sequence is CASRVPGGYGYTF. DNA of the CDR3: TGTGCCAGTAGGGTGCCAGGGGGCTATGGCTACACCTTC.

This clone has just a few counts. The chain is built from TRBV5-1 and TRBJ1-1, with D maybe TRBD1 (6 bases). The V end was cut by 4 bases, the J end by 2 bases, with 15 bases between. Germline V gives CDR1 SGHRS, CDR2 YFSETQ. This CDR3 spans 15 amino acids. The CDR3 spells CASSGSTQGNTEAFF. The DNA for the CDR3 is TGCGCCAGCAGCGGAAGTACACAGGGAAACACTGAAGCTTTCTTT.

The chain joins TRBV3-1 (or the pseudogene TRBV3-2) to TRBJ2-1; 9 positions agree with TRBD2. This CDR3 is 16 amino acids long. From germline, CDR1 is LGHDT and CDR2 YNNKEL (reference sequence). The trim removed 1 base at V and 4 bases at J, leaving 5 bases unmatched. The CDR3 bases are TGTGCCAGCAGCCAAGGCGGTAGCGGGGGTTACAATGAGCAGTTCTTC. It translates to CASSQGGSGGYNEQFF.

The chain combines TRBV6-2 or TRBV6-3 with TRBJ1-1, with 8 bases aligning to TRBD1. The germline CDR1 and CDR2 sequences are MNHEY and SVGEGT. Trimming took 6 bases from V and 3 from J; bases not matched to a gene: 3. The CDR3 loop spans 13 amino acids. The CDR3 spells CASSLTGDTEAFF. The CDR3 bases are TGTGCCAGCAGCTTGACAGGGGACACTGAAGCTTTCTTT.

The chain is built from TRBV10-2 and TRBJ1-6; D call uncertain. Germline V gives CDR1 WSHSY, CDR2 SAAADI. This CDR3 is built from 14 residues. V shed 8 bases and J shed 6 bases, with 14 bases lying between them. The CDR3 loop reads CASCTAVRNSPLHF. The DNA for the CDR3 is TGCGCCAGCTGCACGGCGGTCCGTAATTCACCCCTCCACTTT.

V is TRBV5-4 and J is TRBJ2-6; 7 bases are shared with TRBD1. Germline V gene sequence: CDR1 SGHNT, CDR2 YYREEE (reference sequence). The CDR3 has 14 residues. Trimming removed 8 bases from V and 4 bases from J; junction bases left unmatched: 6. CDR3 sequence: CASGDRVGANVLTF. CDR3 bases: TGTGCCAGTGGAGACAGGGTCGGGGCCAACGTCCTGACTTTC.

This chain connects TRBV4-1 to TRBJ2-7, with 7 bases lining up with TRBD2. The V segment lost 0 bases and the J segment 0 bases; nucleotides outside the gene matches: 2. Germline V gene data show CDR1 as MGHRA and CDR2 as YSYEKL. The CDR3 has 15 amino acids. DNA for the CDR3: TGCGCCAGCAGCCAAGATGGCGGGAGCTCCTACGAGCAGTACTTC. Its translation is CASSQDGGSSYEQYF.

The V call is TRBV5-6, the J call TRBJ2-7; no definite D call. Looked up from germline, CDR1 is SGHDT and CDR2 is YYEEEE. Between the trimmed V and J ends, which lost 2 bases and 2 bases, there was a span of 8 bases. The CDR3 covers 13 residues. The CDR3 DNA is TGTGCCAGCAGCTTAGACATCGCCTACGAGCAGTACTTC. Protein product: CASSLDIAYEQYF.

The V and J genes are TRBV24-1 and TRBJ2-5; 8 bases are shared with TRBD1. This CDR3 is 15 amino acids long. CDR1 and CDR2 from the germline V gene are KGHDR and SFDVKD. J was trimmed by 3 bases and V by 3 bases; bases with no gene match: 5. DNA for the CDR3: TGTGCCACCAGTGATCAGGACAGGGTCAAAGAGACCCAGTACTTC. This codes for CATSDQDRVKETQYF.

The chain joins TRBV7-3 to TRBJ1-3, with a possible D match to TRBD1 (5 bases). V shed 5 bases and J shed 2 bases, with 10 bases lying between them. Germline V CDR1 and CDR2: SGHTA, FQGTGA. The CDR3 runs 14 residues. DNA of the CDR3: TGTGCCAGCAGCCCGGGAGGGGCTGGAAACACCATATATTTT. Its protein is CASSPGGAGNTIYF.

The chain recombines TRBV6-5 with TRBJ2-7; 7 bases line up with TRBD1. The CDR3 sequence is 14 residues long. Trimming at V came to 5 bases and at J to 4 bases, leaving 8 bases not matched to a gene. Germline loops: CDR1 MNHEY, CDR2 SVGAGI. In DNA, the CDR3 is TGTGCCAGCAGTAACCGACAGGGAATGTACGAGCAGTACTTC. Translated: CASSNRQGMYEQYF.

DNA for the CDR3: TGCGCCAGCAGCTCTTCGGGACAGTCGAACACTGAAGCTTTCTTT. This codes for CASSSSGQSNTEAFF. J is TRBJ1-1 and V is TRBV5-1; 7 nucleotides align to TRBD1. Germline CDR1 and CDR2: SGHRS and YFSETQ. J lost 1 base, V lost 3 bases, and 6 bases had no gene match. The CDR3 runs 15 residues.

The chain recombines TRBV19 with TRBJ1-2; D uncertain. Germline V gene data show CDR1 as LNHDA and CDR2 as SQIVND (reference sequence). The CDR3 runs to 13 residues. Trimming left V 0 bases short and J 4 bases short, with 6 bases between. CDR3: CASSIDRSYGYTF. The CDR3 DNA reads TGTGCCAGTAGTATAGATCGGAGCTATGGCTACACCTTC.

This sequence joins TRBV2 and TRBJ2-7, with unresolved D. The CDR3 spans 13 residues. V was trimmed by 8 bases and J by 0 bases, leaving 11 bases between them. The V gene's germline CDR1 is SNHLY and CDR2 FYNNEI. The CDR3 DNA follows: TGTGCCAGCCAGAGACTGAGCTCCTACGAGCAGTACTTC. Its translation is CASQRLSSYEQYF.